The clone carrying this T cell receptor (beta chain) showed up many times. This entry is derived from a study of T cells after posttransplantation cyclophosphamide. The CDR3 consists of 13 residues. After removal of 3 bases from V and 8 bases from J, the junction contained 4 bases not matched to a gene. Germline CDR1 reads SGHNT; CDR2 reads YYREEE (reference sequence). Treatment was busulfan-fludarabine conditioning, a marrow graft, and cyclophosphamide on days +3 and +4. The data were produced by immunoSEQ multiplex PCR, yet TCRdb's version contains in-frame clones alone and is incomplete. The sample has 7,500 or so clones, none seen only once.

This TCR derives from a female patient aged 50-65 years who received an allogeneic stem cell transplant from an unrelated donor, was CMV-positive, and had acute GVHD only. Some T cells may be provided by the graft donor. The specimen comprised PBMCs, sampled after allogeneic stem cell transplant with posttransplant cyclophosphamide. The chain uses TRBV5-4 and TRBJ1-2; 10 bases agree with TRBD1. In nucleotides, the CDR3 is TGTGCCAGCAGCTCGGAGACAGGGGGCGGCTACACCTTC. Residues: CASSSETGGGYTF. The variable domain in full, completed from reference TRBV5-4 and TRBJ1-2, reads ETGVTQSPTHLIKTRGQQVTLRCSSQSGHNTVSWYQQALGQGPQFIFQYYREEENGRGNFPPRFSGLQFPNYSSELNVNALELDDSALYLCASSSETGGGYTFGSGTRLTVV.